One and the same sample provided the 19 T cell receptor beta chains below, sequenced in a study of T cell responses to AZD1222 COVID-19 vaccine. The method was immunoSEQ multiplex PCR; TCRdb's version includes in-frame clones alone and lacks a portion of them. The table has more than 70,000 clones, around nine tenths seen once. The sequencing here drew on peripheral blood, taken 28 days after the second AZD1222 dose. Receptors originate from an adult who received the AZD1222 COVID-19 vaccine.

The chain has TRBV7-9 and TRBJ2-3; no clear D gene. This CDR3 is built from 15 residues. Trimming shortened V by 1 base and J by 0 bases, and 8 bases separated the two germline ends. The germline gives CDR1 SEHNR, CDR2 FQNEAQ (reference sequence). CDR3 protein: CASSLGAISTDTQYF. The CDR3 DNA reads as TGTGCCAGCAGCTTAGGGGCAATAAGCACAGATACGCAGTATTTT.

This chain uses TRBV5-4 with TRBJ2-7; D is unclear. Germline assignment: CDR1 SGHNT and CDR2 YYREEE (reference sequence). This CDR3 spans 17 amino acids. V was pared by 4 bases and J by 0 bases, with 20 bases between. The DNA for the CDR3 is TGTGCCAGCAGCCCAAAACCTGGACGGTCACCCTCCTACGAGCAGTACTTC. Amino acid sequence: CASSPKPGRSPSYEQYF.

The V and J genes are TRBV19 and TRBJ1-1; TRBD1 aligns across 7 bases. Germline CDR1 LNHDA, CDR2 SQIVND (reference sequence). V shed 9 bases, J shed 1 base, and the junction held 5 bases outside the gene matches. The CDR3 has 13 residues. CDR3 sequence (DNA): TGTGCCAGCCGGGGACAGCCGAACACTGAAGCTTTCTTT. Its translation: CASRGQPNTEAFF.

V and J are TRBV5-1 and TRBJ2-7; 7 bases align to TRBD1. Trimming cost V 4 bases and J 6 bases; bases outside gene matches: 10. CDR3 length: 14 amino acids. Per the germline V gene, CDR1 is SGHRS and CDR2 is YFSETQ. The CDR3 bases are TGCGCCAGCAGCAGGACAGGTTCCGCGGTCGAGCAGTACTTC. It specifies CASSRTGSAVEQYF. The variable domain in full, with the rest retrieved from reference TRBV5-1 and TRBJ2-7, is KAGVTQTPRYLIKTRGQQVTLSCSPISGHRSVSWYQQTPGQGLQFLFEYFSETQRNKGNFPGRFSGRQFSNSRSEMNVSTLELGDSALYLCASSRTGSAVEQYFGPGTRLTVT.

The rearrangement uses TRBV11-2 and TRBJ1-2, with unresolved D. Germline V CDR1 and CDR2: SGHAT, FQNNGV. The CDR3 loop spans 12 amino acids. V was cut by 2 bases and J by 8 bases, with 9 bases left in between. The CDR3 DNA is TGTGCCAGCAGCTTAACCGGGTACGGCTACACCTTC. It translates to CASSLTGYGYTF.

This clone was seen only a few times. The V call is TRBV20-1, the J call TRBJ2-7; weak D call: TRBD2 (6 bases). V lost 3 bases and J lost 0, with 21 bases in between. This CDR3 has 17 residues. Germline loops: CDR1 DFQATT, CDR2 SNEGSKA (reference sequence). Here the CDR3 DNA reads TGCAGTGCTAGTTCTTTTGGTGGGGGACTTAACTCCTACGAGCAGTACTTC. Amino acids: CSASSFGGGLNSYEQYF.

The rearrangement joins TRBV18 to TRBJ2-7, with D possibly being TRBD2 (5 bases). This CDR3 is built from 12 residues. Germline CDR1 and CDR2: KGHSH and LQKENI. Trimming removed 10 bases from V and 7 bases from J, with 17 bases in between. CDR3 sequence reads: CATARQAEEQYF. CDR3 DNA: TGTGCCACCGCACGTCAAGCGGAGGAGCAGTACTTC.

The chain uses TRBV6-2 or TRBV6-3 and TRBJ1-5, with D unclear. V was clipped by 0 bases and J by 1 base, with 4 bases between them. CDR1 and CDR2 (germline): MNHEY, SVGEGT. The CDR3 spans 14 residues. This CDR3 is CASSYSQSNQPQHF. CDR3 coding DNA: TGTGCCAGCAGTTACTCTCAAAGCAATCAGCCCCAGCATTTT.

CDR3 sequence: CASSEVRTESYEQYF. Here the CDR3 DNA reads TGTGCCAGCAGTGAAGTGCGGACGGAATCCTACGAGCAGTACTTC. J is TRBJ2-7 and V is TRBV6-1; D is undetermined. This CDR3 contains 15 residues. Trimming cost V 1 base and J 1 base, with 11 bases left between them. Germline V CDR1 and CDR2: MNHNS, SASEGT.

Only a few counts were recorded for this clone. This chain connects TRBV3-1 (or the pseudogene TRBV3-2) to TRBJ1-4, with D maybe TRBD1 (6 bases). Trimming cost V 4 bases and J 5 bases, with 14 bases left between them. Looked up from germline, CDR1 is LGHDT and CDR2 is YNNKEL (reference sequence). The CDR3 totals 15 residues. For the CDR3, the DNA is TGTGCCAGCAGCCCTGTTCTACAGGGAAATGAAAAACTGTTTTTT. Translation: CASSPVLQGNEKLFF.

This rearrangement joins TRBV4-1 to TRBJ2-1; 9 bases match TRBD2. This CDR3 has 15 amino acids. Unmatched junction bases numbered 7, after V lost 4 bases and J lost 6 bases. Per the germline V gene, CDR1 is MGHRA and CDR2 is YSYEKL. The CDR3 coding sequence is TGCGCCAGCAGCCTGGGACTAGCAGGTGGCAATGAGCAGTTCTTC. Its translation is CASSLGLAGGNEQFF.

The chain uses TRBV3-1 (or the pseudogene TRBV3-2) and TRBJ2-7, with 9 bases aligning to TRBD2. This CDR3 is built from 16 residues. The germline V gene has CDR1 LGHDT and CDR2 YNNKEL (reference sequence). J was trimmed by 6 bases and V by 4 bases; bases with no gene match: 13. The CDR3 reads CASSLAGGGRGSEQYF. The CDR3 DNA is TGTGCCAGCAGCCTGGCGGGAGGGGGGCGTGGGAGCGAGCAGTACTTC.

The rearrangement links TRBV5-1 to TRBJ1-5; D gene unclear. Germline V gives CDR1 SGHRS, CDR2 YFSETQ. The CDR3 runs to 15 residues. V gave up 0 bases and J gave up 0 bases, with 7 bases separating them. The chain's CDR3 is CASSLDANSNQPQHF. The CDR3 DNA follows: TGCGCCAGCAGCTTGGATGCTAATAGCAATCAGCCCCAGCATTTT.

Here the CDR3 reads CAISAGTLPYEQYF. In nucleotides, the CDR3 is TGTGCCATCAGTGCCGGGACTTTACCCTACGAGCAGTACTTC. The chain employs TRBV10-3 and TRBJ2-7; a possible D gene is TRBD2 (6 bases). This CDR3 region has 14 residues. CDR1 and CDR2 from the germline V gene are ENHRY and SYGVKD. Trimming removed 4 bases at V and 2 bases at J, with 12 bases between.

This CDR3 is CASSPRRGNEQYF. CDR3 DNA sequence: TGTGCCAGCAGCCCCAGACGGGGCAACGAGCAGTACTTC. The chain joins TRBV2 to TRBJ2-7; TRBD1 or TRBD2 may be the D gene (5 bases each). The length of the CDR3 is 13 residues. Germline V gene data show CDR1 as SNHLY and CDR2 as FYNNEI. Trimming left V 6 bases short and J 5 bases short, with 14 bases between. Full variable domain (remainder filled in from reference TRBV2 and TRBJ2-7): EPEVTQTPSHQVTQMGQEVILRCVPISNHLYFYWYRQILGQKVEFLVSFYNNEISEKSEIFDDQFSVERPDGSNFTLKIRSTKLEDSAMYFCASSPRRGNEQYFGPGTRLTVT.

The chain is built from TRBV11-2 and TRBJ2-2, with 9 bases that match TRBD1. Germline V lookup: CDR1 SGHAT, CDR2 FQNNGV. The CDR3 consists of 15 residues. Losses at the gene ends were 5 bases for V and 4 bases for J; bases not matched to a gene: 5. The CDR3 coding sequence is TGTGCCAGCAGCCTTGGGACAGGGTTCACCGGGGAGCTGTTTTTT. This gives the protein CASSLGTGFTGELFF.

The chain carries TRBV7-9 and TRBJ1-6; D unresolved. CDR1 is SEHNR and CDR2 is FQNEAQ in the germline V gene (reference sequence). Between the trimmed V and J ends, which lost 3 bases and 7 bases, there was a span of 10 bases. The length of the CDR3 is 14 residues. The CDR3 loop is CASSLAGNNSPLHF. CDR3 DNA: TGTGCCAGCAGCTTGGCTGGGAACAATTCACCCCTCCACTTT.

This chain joins TRBV30 and TRBJ1-4, with a possible D match to TRBD1 (5 bases). This CDR3 comprises 16 residues. V lost 5 bases and J lost 7, with 23 bases in between. Germline V gene sequence: CDR1 GTSNPN, CDR2 SVGIG (reference sequence). The CDR3 sequence is CAWGKIWDAPAEKLFF. CDR3 DNA sequence: TGTGCCTGGGGAAAGATCTGGGACGCACCGGCTGAAAAACTGTTTTTT. Based on the CDR3 plus reference TRBV30 and TRBJ1-4, the full variable domain is SQTIHQWPATLVQPVGSPLSLECTVEGTSNPNLYWYRQAAGRGLQLLFYSVGIGQISSEVPQNLSASRPQDRQFILSSKKLLLSDSGFYLCAWGKIWDAPAEKLFFGSGTQLSVL.

The chain uses TRBV2 and TRBJ1-4, with a possible D match to TRBD1 (5 bases). The CDR3 is 15 residues long. V lost 8 bases, J lost 8 bases, and 21 bases lay in between. Germline-derived CDR1 and CDR2 are SNHLY and FYNNEI. The CDR3 sequence: CASAGGLRQEEKLFF. CDR3 DNA sequence: TGTGCCAGCGCGGGGGGGTTAAGGCAGGAGGAAAAACTGTTTTTT.